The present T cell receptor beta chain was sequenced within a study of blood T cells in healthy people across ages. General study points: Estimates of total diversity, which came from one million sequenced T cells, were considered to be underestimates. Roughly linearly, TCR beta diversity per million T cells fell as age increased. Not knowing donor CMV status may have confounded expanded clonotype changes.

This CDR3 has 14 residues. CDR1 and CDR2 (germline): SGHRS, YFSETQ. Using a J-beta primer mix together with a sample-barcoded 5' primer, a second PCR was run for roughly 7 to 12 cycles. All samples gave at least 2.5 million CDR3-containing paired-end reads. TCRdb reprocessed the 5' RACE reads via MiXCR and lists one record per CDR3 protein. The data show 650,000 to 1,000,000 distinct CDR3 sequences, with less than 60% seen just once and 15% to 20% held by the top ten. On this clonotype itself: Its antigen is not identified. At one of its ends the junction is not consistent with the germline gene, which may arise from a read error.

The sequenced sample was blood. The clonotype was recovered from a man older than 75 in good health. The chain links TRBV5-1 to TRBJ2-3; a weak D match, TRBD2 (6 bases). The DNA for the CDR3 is TGCGCCAGCAGCTTAAACACTAGCCCAGATGCGCAGTATTTT. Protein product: CASSLNTSPDAQYF.